The 4 T cell receptor beta chains below all came from one sample that was sequenced in a study of T-cell reconstitution after alpha-beta-depleted transplantation in children. As it was prepared, the TCRbeta library received unique molecular identifiers. TCRdb analysed the PCR reads with MiXCR anew, one entry per CDR3 protein. This repertoire shows about 310,000 distinct CDR3 sequences, approximately 23% found once; its top ten account for approximately 11%. The source was PBMCs, mostly from graft donor cells, collected 180 days after TCRalphabeta/CD19-depleted stem cell transplant. Receptors were obtained from a male patient younger than 18 who had a stem cell transplant for acute lymphoblastic leukemia, so the T cells may come from the graft donor.

V is TRBV6-2 or TRBV6-3 and J is TRBJ2-7, with D hard to call. V lost 2 bases and J lost 7, with 15 bases in between. This CDR3 comprises 14 residues. Germline loops: CDR1 MNHEY, CDR2 SVGEGT. The CDR3 coding sequence is TGTGCCAGCAGTTACGATGGACCCGCCGGGGAGCAGTACTTC. This sequence encodes CASSYDGPAGEQYF.

This clonotype came up a few times. V and J are TRBV4-1 and TRBJ2-1; 9 positions agree with TRBD1. The CDR3 is made up of 15 amino acids. The V gene end was trimmed by 4 bases and the J gene end by 5 bases; junction bases not matched to a gene: 6. The germline CDR1 and CDR2 sequences are MGHRA and YSYEKL. CDR3 protein: CASSPSGQGHNEQFF. DNA of the CDR3: TGCGCCAGCAGCCCATCGGGACAGGGACACAATGAGCAGTTCTTC.

The chain carries TRBV3-1 and TRBJ1-1; D uncertain. From germline, CDR1 is LGHDT and CDR2 YNNKEL (reference sequence). Trimming stripped 2 bases from V and 5 bases from J, with 15 bases between. The CDR3 is 15 amino acids. The DNA of the CDR3 is TGTGCCAGCAGCCAACCCCGCATTTCGGGGACTGAAGCTTTCTTT. Translated: CASSQPRISGTEAFF.

This chain links TRBV6-1 with TRBJ2-1; TRBD1 matches 9 bases. Germline values: CDR1 MNHNS, CDR2 SASEGT. V lost 6 bases to trimming and J lost 6 bases; unmatched junction nucleotides: 9. The CDR3 is made up of 15 amino acids. For the CDR3, the DNA is TGTGCCAGCAGAAACACAGGGGGCATGGGCAATGAGCAGTTCTTC. Translation gives CASRNTGGMGNEQFF.